The TCR beta chain described here comes from a study of blood T cell repertoires in COVID-19. Study-level information: Sites across the United States, Italy and Spain contributed samples from acute and convalescent COVID-19.

How the authors handled the data: Researchers report that nucleated cell counts were estimated from reference gene primer amplification. Profiling relied on immunoSEQ multiplex PCR, and the TCRdb table lists in-frame clones only, not all of them. The DNA gave D and trimming, while V, J and clone size come from that table. The data show about 150,000 clones, over 70% seen once. CDR1 is SGHTA, CDR2 FQGTGA, per germline. The CDR3 is 16 amino acids. V lost 8 bases and J lost 3; bases outside the gene matches: 9. The V call is TRBV7-3, the J call TRBJ2-3, with TRBD2 matching over 12 bases. The sample was peripheral blood. This clonotype was obtained from a man in his fifties or sixties with active or convalescent COVID-19. Here the CDR3 DNA reads TGTGCCAGCGGACTAGCGGGATCGTCTTATACAGATACGCAGTATTTT. Its translation: CASGLAGSSYTDTQYF.